The source of this T cell receptor beta chain is a study of cytomegalovirus exposure and HLA in healthy donors. Study summary: Samples from HLA-typed donors yielded approximately 80 million unique TCRs in an early data release. Study-wide results and limits: Analyzed later, most CMV-associated TCR beta chains appeared HLA-restricted. Earlier analysis found most TCR beta V segments productive about 90% or about 30% of the time.

The CDR3 has 17 residues. Germline values: CDR1 SGHRS, CDR2 YFSETQ. Trimming left V 0 bases short and J 0 bases short, with 15 bases between. The primer mix had 60 Vbeta and 13 Jbeta primers. Using immunoSEQ multiplex PCR, the repertoire was profiled, and TCRdb retains in-frame clones only, with some absent. There are approximately 300,000 clones in the sample; 70% to 90% occur only once, and 2% to 2.5% lies in the top ten. A word on this clone: The antigen remains unidentified.

The J gene is TRBJ1-1, the V gene TRBV5-1; D uncertain. The sequence was collected from a woman in her thirties or forties in good health and CMV-seropositive. Sequences were obtained from PBMCs. CDR3 sequence (DNA): TGCGCCAGCAGCTTGGCCTTCTTGGGAGGTGTGAACACTGAAGCTTTCTTT. Its protein product is CASSLAFLGGVNTEAFF. The complete variable domain, with remaining parts taken from reference TRBV5-1 and TRBJ1-1, reads KAGVTQTPRYLIKTRGQQVTLSCSPISGHRSVSWYQQTPGQGLQFLFEYFSETQRNKGNFPGRFSGRQFSNSRSEMNVSTLELGDSALYLCASSLAFLGGVNTEAFFGQGTRLTVV.